The present T cell receptor beta chain was sequenced within a study of T cell repertoires in cytomegalovirus infection. Overall study context: Based on public TCR beta signatures, there were indications of CMV infection and of a matching HLA type. Study-level findings and limits: Dominant in the ex vivo response were TCR beta clonotypes restricted by HLA-C and specific for CMV. Pooled public TCR beta family frequency picked out CMV carriers with the relevant HLA.

Details on this clonotype: Its antigen is as yet unknown.

V lost 9 bases and J lost 6; bases outside the gene matches: 8. Germline V gene sequence: CDR1 SNHLY, CDR2 FYNNEI. CDR3 length: 13 amino acids. TCRdb itself ran the reads through MiXCR, one entry per CDR3 protein. This sample has 350,000 to 450,000 distinct CDR3 sequences; over 15% occur once, and the top ten carry 8.7%. The chain uses TRBV2 and TRBJ2-7; TRBD2 matches at 10 bases. The receptor was derived from a human donor in good health (CMV status not recorded). Some clones in this sample may be carry-over from other donors' samples. Sequenced input: PBMCs. CDR3 amino acids: CASLAGVAFEQYF. In DNA, the CDR3 is TGTGCCAGTCTAGCGGGAGTAGCGTTCGAGCAGTACTTC.